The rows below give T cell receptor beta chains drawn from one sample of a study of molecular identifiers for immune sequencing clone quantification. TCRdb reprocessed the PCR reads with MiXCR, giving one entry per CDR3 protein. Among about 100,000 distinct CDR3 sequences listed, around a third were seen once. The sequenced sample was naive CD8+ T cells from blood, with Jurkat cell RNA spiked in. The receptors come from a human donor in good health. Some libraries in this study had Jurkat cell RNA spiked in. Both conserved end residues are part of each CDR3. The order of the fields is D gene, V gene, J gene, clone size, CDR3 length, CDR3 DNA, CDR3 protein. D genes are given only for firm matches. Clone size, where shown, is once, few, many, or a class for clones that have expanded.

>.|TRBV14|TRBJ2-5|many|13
TGTGCCAGCAGCCGCTTTAAGTTCGAGACCCAGTACTTC
CASSRFKFETQYF
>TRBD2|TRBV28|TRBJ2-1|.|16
TGTGCCAGCAACCCGGTGGGGCTAGCGGGAACTGGTGAGCAGTTCTTC
CASNPVGLAGTGEQFF
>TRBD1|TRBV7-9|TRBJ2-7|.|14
TGTGCCAGCAGCTACCGACAGGGATCCAACGAGCAGTACTTC
CASSYRQGSNEQYF
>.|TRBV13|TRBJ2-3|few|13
TGTGCCAGCAGCCAAGGCGGAGCAGATACGCAGTATTTT
CASSQGGADTQYF
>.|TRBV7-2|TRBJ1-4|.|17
TGTGCCAGCAGCTTACAGGTGCCGGGACCGTCGAATGACAAACTGTTTTTT
CASSLQVPGPSNDKLFF
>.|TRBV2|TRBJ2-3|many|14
TGTGCCAGCAGTGCGCGACTAGGTTCATATACGCAGTATTTT
CASSARLGSYTQYF
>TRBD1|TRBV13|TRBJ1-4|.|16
TGTGCCAGCAGCCTTAGGGACAGGGGGGAAGGTGTAATACTGTTTTTT
CASSLRDRGEGVILFF
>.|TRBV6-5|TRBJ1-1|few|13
TGTGCCAGCAGTTCCGGACAGAGGGGTGAAGCTTTCTTT
CASSSGQRGEAFF
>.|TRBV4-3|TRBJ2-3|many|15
TGCGCCAGCAGCCAAGCCTCAACTAGCACAGATACGCAGTATTTT
CASSQASTSTDTQYF
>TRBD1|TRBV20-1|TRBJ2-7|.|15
TGCAGTGCCTACCTTCGGGACAGGGACTTAGACGAGCAGTACTTC
CSAYLRDRDLDEQYF
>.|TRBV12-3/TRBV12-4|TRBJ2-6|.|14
TGTGCCAGCAGCCCTTCGAACGGGGCCAACGTCCTGACTTTC
CASSPSNGANVLTF
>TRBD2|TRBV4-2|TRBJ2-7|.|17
TGTGCCAGCAGCCAAGATCGGCTAGCGGGAGAAGCCTACGAGCAGTACTTC
CASSQDRLAGEAYEQYF
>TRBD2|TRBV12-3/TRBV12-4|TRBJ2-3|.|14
TGTGCCAACAGTTGGCTAGCGGGAGGAGATACGCAGTATTTT
CANSWLAGGDTQYF
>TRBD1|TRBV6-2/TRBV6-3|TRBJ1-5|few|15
TGTGCCAGCAGGATCGGGACAGGCTTCAATCAGCCCCAGCATTTT
CASRIGTGFNQPQHF
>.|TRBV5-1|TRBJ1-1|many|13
TGCGCCAGCAGCTTACATGAGAACCGTGAAGCTTTCTTT
CASSLHENREAFF
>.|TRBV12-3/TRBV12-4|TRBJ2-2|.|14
TGTGCCAGCACCCAGGACTGGTTCACCGGGGAGCTGTTTTTT
CASTQDWFTGELFF
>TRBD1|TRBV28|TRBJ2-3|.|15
TGTGCCAGCAGATTGGGACAGGGTAACACAGATACGCAGTATTTT
CASRLGQGNTDTQYF
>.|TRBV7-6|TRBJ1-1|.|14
TGTGCCAGCAGCTTAGCGCCCGAAAACACTGAAGCTTTCTTT
CASSLAPENTEAFF
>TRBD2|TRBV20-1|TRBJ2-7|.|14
TGCAGTGCTAGAGGACTAGCGGGAGCTTACGAGCAGTACTTC
CSARGLAGAYEQYF
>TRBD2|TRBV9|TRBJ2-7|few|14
TGTGCCAGCAGCTCCCGGGACTACTCCTACGAGCAGTACTTC
CASSSRDYSYEQYF
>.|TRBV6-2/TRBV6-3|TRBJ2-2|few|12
TGTGCCAGCAGCTCTGGGGGGTTGGAGCTGTTTTTT
CASSSGGLELFF
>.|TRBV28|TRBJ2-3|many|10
TGTGCCAGCGGTTACGATACGCAGTATTTT
CASGYDTQYF
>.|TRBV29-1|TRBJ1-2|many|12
TGCAGCGTTCAACAGGGAGGCTATGGCTACACCTTC
CSVQQGGYGYTF
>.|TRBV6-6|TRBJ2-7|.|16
TGTGCCAGCAGTTACCCTACGGGGGATATCTCCTACGAGCAGTACTTC
CASSYPTGDISYEQYF
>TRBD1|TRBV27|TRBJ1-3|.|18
TGTGCCAGCAGTCCCTCCGGGACAGGGGGGTTGGTTGGAAACACCATATATTTT
CASSPSGTGGLVGNTIYF
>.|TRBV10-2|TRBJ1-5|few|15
TGCGCCAGCAGTGAGATGGGGGTTCGCAATCAGCCCCAGCATTTT
CASSEMGVRNQPQHF
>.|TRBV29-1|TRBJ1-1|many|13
TGCAGCGTTGTTTCGGGCAGCTACACTGAAGCTTTCTTT
CSVVSGSYTEAFF
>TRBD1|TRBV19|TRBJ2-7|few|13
TGTGCCAGTAGTCTACAGGGGGCCGACGAGCAGTACTTC
CASSLQGADEQYF
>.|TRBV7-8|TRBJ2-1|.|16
TGTGCCAGCACAGCGCCTAGCGCGAGCTCCTACAATGAGCAGTTCTTC
CASTAPSASSYNEQFF
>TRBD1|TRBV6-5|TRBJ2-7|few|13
TGTGCCAGCACCCTACAAACAGGGGGCGAGCAGTACTTC
CASTLQTGGEQYF
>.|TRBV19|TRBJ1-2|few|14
TGTGCCAGTAGTATACCCAAAGCGACAGGCCTCTACACCTTC
CASSIPKATGLYTF
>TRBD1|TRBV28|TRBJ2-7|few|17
TGTGCCAGCAGTTTCCCCCCCACAGGGGAAGACCTCTACGAGCAGTACTTC
CASSFPPTGEDLYEQYF
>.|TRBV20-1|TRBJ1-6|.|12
TGCTGTGCTGCTTCGGGACAACCACCCCACCACTTT
CCAASGQPPHHF
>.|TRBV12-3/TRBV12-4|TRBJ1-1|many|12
TGTGCCAGCAGTTTTCCCCCTCCTGAAGCTTTCTTT
CASSFPPPEAFF
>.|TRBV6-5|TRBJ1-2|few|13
TGTGCCAGCAGTCCCGGGACATCCAACGGCTACACCTTC
CASSPGTSNGYTF
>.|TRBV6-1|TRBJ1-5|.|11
TGTGCCAGCAGTGATGGTCAGCCCCGGCATTTT
CASSDGQPRHF
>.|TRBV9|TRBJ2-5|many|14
TGTGCCAGCAGCTACACAGCGGTAGGAGAGACCCAGTACTTC
CASSYTAVGETQYF
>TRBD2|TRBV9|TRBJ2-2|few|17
TGTGCCAGCAGCCATGGGCCCTTTAGCGGGAGAACCGGGGAGCTGTTTTTT
CASSHGPFSGRTGELFF
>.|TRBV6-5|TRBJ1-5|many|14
TGTGCCAGCAGTCTGGTTGGCGGTAACCAGCCCCAGCATTTT
CASSLVGGNQPQHF